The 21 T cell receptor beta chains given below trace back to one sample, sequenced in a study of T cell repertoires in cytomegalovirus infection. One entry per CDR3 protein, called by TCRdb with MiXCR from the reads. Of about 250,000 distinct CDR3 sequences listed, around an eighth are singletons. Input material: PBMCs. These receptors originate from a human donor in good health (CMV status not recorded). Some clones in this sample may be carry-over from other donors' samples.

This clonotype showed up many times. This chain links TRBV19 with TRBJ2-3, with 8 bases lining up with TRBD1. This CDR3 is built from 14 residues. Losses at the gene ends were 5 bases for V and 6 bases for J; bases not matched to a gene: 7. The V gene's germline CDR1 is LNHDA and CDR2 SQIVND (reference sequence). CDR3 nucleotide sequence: TGTGCCAGTAGTGCCGGACAGGGCCACGATACGCAGTATTTT. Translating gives CASSAGQGHDTQYF.

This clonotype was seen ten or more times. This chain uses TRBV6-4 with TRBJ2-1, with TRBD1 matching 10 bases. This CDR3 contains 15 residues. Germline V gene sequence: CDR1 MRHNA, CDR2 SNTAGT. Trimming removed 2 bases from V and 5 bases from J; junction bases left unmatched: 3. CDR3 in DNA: TGTGCCAGCAGTGACCCGGGACAGGGGAACAATGAGCAGTTCTTC. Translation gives CASSDPGQGNNEQFF.

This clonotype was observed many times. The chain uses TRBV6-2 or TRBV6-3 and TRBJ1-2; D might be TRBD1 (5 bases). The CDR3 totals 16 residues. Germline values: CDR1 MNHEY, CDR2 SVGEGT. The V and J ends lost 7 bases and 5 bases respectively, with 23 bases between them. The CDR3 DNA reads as TGTGCCAGCAACTTTGGTTCGGGACTCCTTTGGTATGGCTACACCTTC. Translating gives CASNFGSGLLWYGYTF.

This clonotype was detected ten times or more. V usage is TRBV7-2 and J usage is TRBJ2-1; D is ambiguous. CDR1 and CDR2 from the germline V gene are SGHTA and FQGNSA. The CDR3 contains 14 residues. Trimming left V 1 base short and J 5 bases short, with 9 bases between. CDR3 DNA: TGTGCCAGCAGCTTAGGGTTATGGGACAATGAGCAGTTCTTC. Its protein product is CASSLGLWDNEQFF.

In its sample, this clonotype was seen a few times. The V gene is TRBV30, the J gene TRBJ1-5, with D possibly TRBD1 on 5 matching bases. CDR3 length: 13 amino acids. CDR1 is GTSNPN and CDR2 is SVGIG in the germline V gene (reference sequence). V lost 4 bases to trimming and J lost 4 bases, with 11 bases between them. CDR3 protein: CAWNRGVNQPQHF. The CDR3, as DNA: TGTGCCTGGAACCGAGGGGTTAATCAGCCCCAGCATTTT. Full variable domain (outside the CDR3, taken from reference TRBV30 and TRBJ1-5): SQTIHQWPATLVQPVGSPLSLECTVEGTSNPNLYWYRQAAGRGLQLLFYSVGIGQISSEVPQNLSASRPQDRQFILSSKKLLLSDSGFYLCAWNRGVNQPQHFGDGTRLSIL.

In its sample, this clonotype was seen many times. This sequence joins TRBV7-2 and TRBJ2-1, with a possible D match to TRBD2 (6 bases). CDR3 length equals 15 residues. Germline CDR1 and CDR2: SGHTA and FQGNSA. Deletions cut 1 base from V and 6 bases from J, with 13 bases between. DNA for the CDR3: TGTGCCAGCAGCTTAGGGCGGGAAATCCTCAATGAGCAGTTCTTC. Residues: CASSLGREILNEQFF.

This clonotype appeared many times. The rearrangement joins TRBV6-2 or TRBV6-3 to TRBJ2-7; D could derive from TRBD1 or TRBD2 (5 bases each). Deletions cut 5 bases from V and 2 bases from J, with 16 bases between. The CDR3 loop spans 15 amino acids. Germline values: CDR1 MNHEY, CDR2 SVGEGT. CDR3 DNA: TGTGCCAGCAGTATTTCCGGGACGGCTCCCTACGAGCAGTACTTC. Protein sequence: CASSISGTAPYEQYF.

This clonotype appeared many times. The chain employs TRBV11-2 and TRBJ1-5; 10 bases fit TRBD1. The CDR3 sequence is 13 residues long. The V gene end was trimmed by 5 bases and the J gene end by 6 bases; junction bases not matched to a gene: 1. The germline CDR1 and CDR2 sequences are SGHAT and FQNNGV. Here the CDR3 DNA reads TGTGCCAGCAGCCGGGACAGGGGTCAGCCCCAGCATTTT. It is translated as CASSRDRGQPQHF.

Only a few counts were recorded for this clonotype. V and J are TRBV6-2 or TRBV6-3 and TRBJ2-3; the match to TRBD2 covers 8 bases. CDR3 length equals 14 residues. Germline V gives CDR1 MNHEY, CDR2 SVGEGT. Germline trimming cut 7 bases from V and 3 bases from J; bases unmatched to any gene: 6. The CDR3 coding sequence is TGTGCCAGCACCTCGGGAGGGCCAACAGATACGCAGTATTTT. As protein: CASTSGGPTDTQYF.

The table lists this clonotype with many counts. The CDR3 region has the DNA TGTGCCAGCAGCTCCGAGGGGGACAGCTCCACAGATACGCAGTATTTT. Translation: CASSSEGDSSTDTQYF. The genes are TRBV7-2 and TRBJ2-3; 7 positions match TRBD1. This CDR3 is 16 amino acids long. V trimming: 4 bases; J trimming: 2 bases; junction bases outside the gene matches: 9. Germline V gene data show CDR1 as SGHTA and CDR2 as FQGNSA.

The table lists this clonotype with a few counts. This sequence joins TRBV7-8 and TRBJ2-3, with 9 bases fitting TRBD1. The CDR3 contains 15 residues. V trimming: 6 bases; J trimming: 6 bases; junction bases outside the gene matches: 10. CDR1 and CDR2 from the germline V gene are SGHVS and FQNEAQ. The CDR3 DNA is TGTGCCAGCAGACCGGGGTCACAGGGGGCTGATACGCAGTATTTT. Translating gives CASRPGSQGADTQYF.

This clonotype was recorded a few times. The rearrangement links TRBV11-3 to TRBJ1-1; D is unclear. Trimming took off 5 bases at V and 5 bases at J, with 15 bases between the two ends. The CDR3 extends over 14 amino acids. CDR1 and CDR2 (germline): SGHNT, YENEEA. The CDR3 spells CASSPPRYSTEAFF. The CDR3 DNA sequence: TGTGCCAGCAGCCCCCCGAGGTATTCTACTGAAGCTTTCTTT.

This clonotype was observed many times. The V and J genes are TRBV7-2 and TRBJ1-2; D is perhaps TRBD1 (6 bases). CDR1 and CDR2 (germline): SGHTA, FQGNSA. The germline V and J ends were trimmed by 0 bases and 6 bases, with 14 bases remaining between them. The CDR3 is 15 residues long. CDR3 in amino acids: CASSLAGGAKHGYTF. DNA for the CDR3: TGTGCCAGCAGCTTAGCGGGGGGGGCGAAACATGGCTACACCTTC.

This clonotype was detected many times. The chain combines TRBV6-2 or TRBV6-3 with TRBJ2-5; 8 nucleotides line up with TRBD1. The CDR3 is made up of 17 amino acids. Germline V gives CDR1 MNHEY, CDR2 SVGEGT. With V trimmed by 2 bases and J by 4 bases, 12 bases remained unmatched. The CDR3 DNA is TGTGCCAGCAGTTACGCGCAGGGGGCGCGATCGCGAGAGACCCAGTACTTC. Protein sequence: CASSYAQGARSRETQYF.

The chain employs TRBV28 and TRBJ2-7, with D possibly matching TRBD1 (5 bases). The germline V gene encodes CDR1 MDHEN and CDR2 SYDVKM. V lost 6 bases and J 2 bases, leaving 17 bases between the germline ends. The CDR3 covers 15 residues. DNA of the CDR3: TGTGCCAGCAGCGGGTTGTGGGCCAGGGCCTACGAGCAGTACTTC. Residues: CASSGLWARAYEQYF.

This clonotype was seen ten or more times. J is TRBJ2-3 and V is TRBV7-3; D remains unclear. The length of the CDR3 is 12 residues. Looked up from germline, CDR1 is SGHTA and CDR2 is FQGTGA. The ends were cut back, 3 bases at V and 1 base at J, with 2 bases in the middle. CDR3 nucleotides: TGTGCCAGCAGCTTCCGCACAGATACGCAGTATTTT. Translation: CASSFRTDTQYF.

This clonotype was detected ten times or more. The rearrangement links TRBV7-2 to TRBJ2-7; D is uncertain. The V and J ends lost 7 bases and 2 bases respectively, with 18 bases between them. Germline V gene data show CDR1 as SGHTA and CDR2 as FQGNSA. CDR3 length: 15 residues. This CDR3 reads CASTPRSQWTYEQYF. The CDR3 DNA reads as TGTGCCAGCACCCCGCGGAGTCAGTGGACCTACGAGCAGTACTTC.

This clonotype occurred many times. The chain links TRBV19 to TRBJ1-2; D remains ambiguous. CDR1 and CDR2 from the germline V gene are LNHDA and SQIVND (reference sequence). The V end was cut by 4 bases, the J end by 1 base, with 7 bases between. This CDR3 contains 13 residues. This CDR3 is CASSTPSNYGYTF. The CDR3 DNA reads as TGTGCCAGTAGTACACCCAGTAACTATGGCTACACCTTC.

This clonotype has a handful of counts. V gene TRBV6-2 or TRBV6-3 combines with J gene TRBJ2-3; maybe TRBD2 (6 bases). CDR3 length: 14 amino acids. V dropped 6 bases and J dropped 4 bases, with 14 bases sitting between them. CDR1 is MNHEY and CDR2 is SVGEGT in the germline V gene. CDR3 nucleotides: TGTGCCAGCAGCCCCGGGACTCCGGCAGATACGCAGTATTTT. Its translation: CASSPGTPADTQYF.

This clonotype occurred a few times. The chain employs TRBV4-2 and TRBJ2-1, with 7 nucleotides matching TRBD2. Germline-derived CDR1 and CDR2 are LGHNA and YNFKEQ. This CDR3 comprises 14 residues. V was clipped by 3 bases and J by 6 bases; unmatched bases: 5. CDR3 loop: CASSHVGTTNEQFF. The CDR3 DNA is TGTGCCAGCAGCCACGTAGGGACTACCAATGAGCAGTTCTTC.

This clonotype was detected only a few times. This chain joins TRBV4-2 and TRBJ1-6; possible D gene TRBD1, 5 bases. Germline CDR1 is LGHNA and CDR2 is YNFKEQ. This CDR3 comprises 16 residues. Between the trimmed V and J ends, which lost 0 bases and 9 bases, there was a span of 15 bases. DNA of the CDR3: TGTGCCAGCAGCCAAGATGGGGCCCCGGTGGGTTCACCCCTCCACTTT. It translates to CASSQDGAPVGSPLHF.